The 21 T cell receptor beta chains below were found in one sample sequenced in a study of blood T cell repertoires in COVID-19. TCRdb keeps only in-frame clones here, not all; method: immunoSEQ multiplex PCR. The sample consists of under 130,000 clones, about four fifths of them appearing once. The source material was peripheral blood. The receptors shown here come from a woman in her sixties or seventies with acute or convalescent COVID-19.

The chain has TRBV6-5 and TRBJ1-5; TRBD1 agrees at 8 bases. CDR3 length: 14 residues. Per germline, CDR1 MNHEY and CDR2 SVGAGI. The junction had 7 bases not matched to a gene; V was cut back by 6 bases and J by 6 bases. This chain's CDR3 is CASRRTGPSQPQHF. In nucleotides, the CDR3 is TGTGCCAGCAGAAGGACAGGGCCTAGTCAGCCCCAGCATTTT.

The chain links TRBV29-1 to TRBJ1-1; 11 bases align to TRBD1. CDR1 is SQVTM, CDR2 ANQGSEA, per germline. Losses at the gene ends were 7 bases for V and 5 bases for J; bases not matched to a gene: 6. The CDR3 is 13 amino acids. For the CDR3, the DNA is TGCAGCGCCGGGACAGGGGGAAGGACTGAAGCTTTCTTT. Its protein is CSAGTGGRTEAFF.

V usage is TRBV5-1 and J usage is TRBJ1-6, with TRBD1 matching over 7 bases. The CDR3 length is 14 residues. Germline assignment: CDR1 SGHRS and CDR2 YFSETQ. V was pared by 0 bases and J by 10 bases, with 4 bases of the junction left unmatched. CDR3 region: CASSLAGGESPLHF. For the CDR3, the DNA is TGCGCCAGCAGCTTGGCAGGGGGAGAGTCACCCCTCCACTTT.

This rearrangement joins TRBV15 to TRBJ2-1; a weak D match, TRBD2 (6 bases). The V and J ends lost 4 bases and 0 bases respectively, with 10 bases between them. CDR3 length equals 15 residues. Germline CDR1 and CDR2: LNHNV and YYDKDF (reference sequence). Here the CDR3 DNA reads TGTGCCACCAGCACCTTAGCGGACTCCTACAATGAGCAGTTCTTC. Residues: CATSTLADSYNEQFF.

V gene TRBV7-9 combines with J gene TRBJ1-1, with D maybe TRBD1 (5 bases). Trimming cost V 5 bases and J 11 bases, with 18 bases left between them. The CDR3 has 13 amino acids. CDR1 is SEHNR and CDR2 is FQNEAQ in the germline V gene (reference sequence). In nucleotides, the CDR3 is TGTGCCAGCAGCCCACAGGAAGGGAAAGGGGCTTTCTTT. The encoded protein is CASSPQEGKGAFF.

This CDR3 reads CAWRQAGGPNEQFF. As DNA, the CDR3 is TGTGCCTGGAGGCAAGCCGGGGGACCCAATGAGCAGTTCTTC. The chain carries TRBV30 and TRBJ2-1; perhaps TRBD2 as D (6 bases). Trimming removed 3 bases at V and 6 bases at J, with 15 bases between. CDR1 and CDR2 (germline): GTSNPN, SVGIG (reference sequence). The CDR3 runs 14 residues.

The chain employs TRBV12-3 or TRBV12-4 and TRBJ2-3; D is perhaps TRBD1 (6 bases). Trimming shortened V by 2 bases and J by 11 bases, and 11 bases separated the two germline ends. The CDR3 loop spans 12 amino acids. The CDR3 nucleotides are TGTGCCAGCAGTTTAACAGGGAGCCTGCAGTATTTT. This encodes CASSLTGSLQYF.

This CDR3 is CASSLVGRSYEQYF. Here the CDR3 DNA reads TGTGCCAGCAGCTTGGTGGGGCGGTCCTACGAGCAGTACTTC. The chain recombines TRBV5-6 with TRBJ2-7; maybe TRBD1 (5 bases). This CDR3 region has 14 residues. Trimming removed 0 bases from V and 1 base from J, with 8 bases in between. Germline V lookup: CDR1 SGHDT, CDR2 YYEEEE.

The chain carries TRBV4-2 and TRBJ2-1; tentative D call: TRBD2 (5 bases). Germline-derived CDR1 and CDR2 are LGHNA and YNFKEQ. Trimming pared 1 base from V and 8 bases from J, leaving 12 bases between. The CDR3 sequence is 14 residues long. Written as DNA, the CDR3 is TGTGCCAGCAGCCAAGTAGCGAGTACCTATGAGCAGTTCTTC. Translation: CASSQVASTYEQFF.

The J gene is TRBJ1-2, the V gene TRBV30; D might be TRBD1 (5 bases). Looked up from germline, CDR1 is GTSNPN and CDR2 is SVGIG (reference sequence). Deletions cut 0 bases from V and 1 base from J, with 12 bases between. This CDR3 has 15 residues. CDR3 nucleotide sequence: TGTGCCTGGAGTGTAGCAGGGCGAGATAACTATGGCTACACCTTC. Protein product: CAWSVAGRDNYGYTF.

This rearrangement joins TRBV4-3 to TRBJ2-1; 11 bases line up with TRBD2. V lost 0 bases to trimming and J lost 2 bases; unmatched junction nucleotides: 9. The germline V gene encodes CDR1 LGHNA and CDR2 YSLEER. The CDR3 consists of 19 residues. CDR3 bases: TGCGCCAGCAGCCAAGATTGGGGCGCGACTAGCGGGACCTACAATGAGCAGTTCTTC. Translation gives CASSQDWGATSGTYNEQFF.

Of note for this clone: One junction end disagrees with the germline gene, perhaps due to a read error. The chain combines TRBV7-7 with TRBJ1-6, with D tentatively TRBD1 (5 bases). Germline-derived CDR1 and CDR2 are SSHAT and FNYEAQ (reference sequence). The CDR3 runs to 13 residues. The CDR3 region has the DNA TGTGCTAGCAGCTTAGGGGAGGATTCACCCCTCCACTTT. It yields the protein CASSLGEDSPLHF.

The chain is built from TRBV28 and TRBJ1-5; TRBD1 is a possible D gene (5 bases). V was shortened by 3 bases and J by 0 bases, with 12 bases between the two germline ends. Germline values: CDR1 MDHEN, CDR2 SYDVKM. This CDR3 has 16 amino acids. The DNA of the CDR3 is TGTGCCAGCAGTTTGTTCGGGGGGTCTAGCAATCAGCCCCAGCATTTT. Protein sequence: CASSLFGGSSNQPQHF.

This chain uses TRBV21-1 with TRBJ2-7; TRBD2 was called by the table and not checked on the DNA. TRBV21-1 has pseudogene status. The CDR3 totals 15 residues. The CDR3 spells CASSKGSLASYEQYF. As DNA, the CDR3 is TGTGCCAGCAGCAAGGGGAGTCTGGCCTCCTACGAGCAGTACTTC.

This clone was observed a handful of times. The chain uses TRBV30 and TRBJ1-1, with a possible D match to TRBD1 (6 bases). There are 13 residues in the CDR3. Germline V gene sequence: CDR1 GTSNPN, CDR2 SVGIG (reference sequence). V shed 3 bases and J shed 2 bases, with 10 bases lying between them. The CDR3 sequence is CAWSPDRNTEAFF. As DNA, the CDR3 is TGTGCCTGGAGCCCGGACAGAAACACTGAAGCTTTCTTT.

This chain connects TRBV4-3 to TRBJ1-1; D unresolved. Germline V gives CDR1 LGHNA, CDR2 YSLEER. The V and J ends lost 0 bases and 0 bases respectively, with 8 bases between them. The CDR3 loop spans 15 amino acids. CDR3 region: CASSQEAGMNTEAFF. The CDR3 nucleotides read TGCGCCAGCAGCCAAGAAGCAGGCATGAACACTGAAGCTTTCTTT.

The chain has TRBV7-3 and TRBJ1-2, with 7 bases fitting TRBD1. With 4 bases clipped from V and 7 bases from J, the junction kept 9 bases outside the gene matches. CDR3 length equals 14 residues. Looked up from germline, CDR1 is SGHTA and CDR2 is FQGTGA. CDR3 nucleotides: TGTGCCAGCAGCTCCGGACAGGCCTACGGTGGCTACACCTTC. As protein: CASSSGQAYGGYTF.

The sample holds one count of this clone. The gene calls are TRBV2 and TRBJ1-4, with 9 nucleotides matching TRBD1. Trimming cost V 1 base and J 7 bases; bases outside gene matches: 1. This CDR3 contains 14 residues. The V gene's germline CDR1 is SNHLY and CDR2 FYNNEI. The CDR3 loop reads CASSEETGGEKLFF. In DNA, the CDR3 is TGTGCCAGCAGTGAAGAGACAGGGGGTGAAAAACTGTTTTTT.

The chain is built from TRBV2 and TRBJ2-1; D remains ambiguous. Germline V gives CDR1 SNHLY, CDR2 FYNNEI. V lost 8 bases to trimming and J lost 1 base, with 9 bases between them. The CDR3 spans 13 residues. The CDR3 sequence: CASSSGSYNEQFF. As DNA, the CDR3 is TGTGCCAGCTCCTCAGGATCCTACAATGAGCAGTTCTTC. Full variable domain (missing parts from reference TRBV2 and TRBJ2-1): EPEVTQTPSHQVTQMGQEVILRCVPISNHLYFYWYRQILGQKVEFLVSFYNNEISEKSEIFDDQFSVERPDGSNFTLKIRSTKLEDSAMYFCASSSGSYNEQFFGPGTRLTVL.

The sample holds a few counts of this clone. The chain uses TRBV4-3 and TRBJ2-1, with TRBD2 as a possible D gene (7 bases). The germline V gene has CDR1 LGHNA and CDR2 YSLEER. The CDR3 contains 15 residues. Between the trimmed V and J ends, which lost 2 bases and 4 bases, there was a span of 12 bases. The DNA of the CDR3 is TGCGCCAGCAGCCAAAACCGGGGGGCGTACAATGAGCAGTTCTTC. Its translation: CASSQNRGAYNEQFF.

For the CDR3, the DNA is TGTGCCACCAGCAGAGGGTCGGCGGGAGGGCCCTCCTACAATGAGCAGTTCTTC. It specifies CATSRGSAGGPSYNEQFF. The chain recombines TRBV15 with TRBJ2-1, with 9 bases identical to TRBD2. The CDR3 is 18 residues long. V lost 1 base and J lost 0; bases outside the gene matches: 7. Germline-derived CDR1 and CDR2 are LNHNV and YYDKDF (reference sequence).